This T cell receptor beta chain was retrieved from a study of CD8 T cells in ankylosing spondylitis. Germline V lookup: CDR1 SGHTA, CDR2 FQGTGA. Between the trimmed V and J ends, which lost 1 base and 3 bases, there was a span of 13 bases. This CDR3 region has 15 residues. A quantitative 5'-RACE method, one with molecular barcodes, was used to make TCR beta libraries. Via MiXCR, TCRdb re-called the 5' RACE reads, giving one row per CDR3 protein. The repertoire holds 100,000 to 150,000 distinct CDR3 sequences, with 6.5% to 9% as singletons. This clonotype has ten or more counts. Its antigen is undetermined. General study results and limits: Some motif variants had been reported before (in reactive arthritis synovial fluid and blood). The authors reported significant enrichment of disease-linked clones in matched ankylosing spondylitis synovial fluid. Seemingly distinctive of ankylosing spondylitis blood was a TCR beta motif formed by eight highly homologous variants.

The sample was blood, either unsorted or a sorted T cell fraction (not recorded which). The chain combines TRBV7-3 with TRBJ2-7; D unresolved. The clonotype comes from a male donor with ankylosing spondylitis or in good health (not recorded which). CDR3 in amino acids: CASSLRNARFYEQYF. For the CDR3, the DNA is TGTGCCAGCAGCTTAAGGAACGCCAGATTCTACGAGCAGTACTTC.